The rows below give T cell receptor beta chains drawn from one sample of a study of T cells in Graves' hyperthyroidism and ophthalmopathy. Each CDR3 protein gets one entry after TCRdb re-called the multiplex PCR reads with MiXCR. The table has about 350,000 distinct CDR3 sequences, approximately 20% seen once. Source material: blood. These receptors all stem from a woman aged 18-29 years with Graves' hyperthyroidism. Each CDR3 is given with its conserved first and last residue. The D gene is left open where the match is weak. Only some rows state a clone size, as once, few, many or a class for expanded clones.

CDR3nt	CDR3aa	abundance	v_gene	j_gene	d_gene
TGTGCCAGCAGTTATGTCGCCATCAGTTACGAGCAGTACTTC	CASSYVAISYEQYF	.	TRBV6-2/TRBV6-3	TRBJ2-7	.
TGTGCCAGCAGTTTTTGTCGGACAGGGGAGGATAATTCACCCCTCCACTTT	CASSFCRTGEDNSPLHF	.	TRBV27	TRBJ1-6	TRBD1
TGTGCCAGCAGTCCGCCCGGGCAGAATCAGCCCCAGCATTTT	CASSPPGQNQPQHF	.	TRBV12-3/TRBV12-4	TRBJ1-5	.
TGTGCCAGCAGACAAACGGACGTATCCTACGAGCAGTACTTC	CASRQTDVSYEQYF	many	TRBV2	TRBJ2-7	.
TGTGCCAGCAGTAGCTTCCCCGGGACAGAGTACTACGAGCAGTACTTC	CASSSFPGTEYYEQYF	many	TRBV6-5	TRBJ2-7	TRBD1
TGCAGCGTTGATGGCAGGCCGGGCGAGCAGTACTTC	CSVDGRPGEQYF	many	TRBV29-1	TRBJ2-7	.
TGTGCCAGCAGCCAATTCGCAGGCGGGTCCTACGAGCAGTACTTC	CASSQFAGGSYEQYF	many	TRBV14	TRBJ2-7	.
TGTGCCAGCAGGGAGGTGGGGAGCACAGATACGCAGTATTTT	CASREVGSTDTQYF	few	TRBV6-2/TRBV6-3	TRBJ2-3	.
TGTGCCAGCACCACCACTCCCGGGGAGAACTATGGCTACACCTTC	CASTTTPGENYGYTF	many	TRBV12-3/TRBV12-4	TRBJ1-2	.
TGTGCGGCCGGGGGGGTTTATTCACCCCTCCACTTT	CAAGGVYSPLHF	many	TRBV28	TRBJ1-6	.
TGTGCCAGCAGTTTGCTACAGGGTAGGGACACTGAAGCTTTCTTT	CASSLLQGRDTEAFF	many	TRBV6-5	TRBJ1-1	.
TGTGCCATCACAGGCTCTGGAAACACCATATATTTT	CAITGSGNTIYF	many	TRBV10-3	TRBJ1-3	.
TGTGCCAGTAGAATAACAGGGAGCACTGAATCTTTCTTT	CASRITGSTESFF	.	TRBV19	TRBJ1-1	.
TGTGCCAGCAGCTTAACCCAGGGCCGCTCTGGGGCCAACGTCCTGACTTTC	CASSLTQGRSGANVLTF	.	TRBV7-3	TRBJ2-6	.
TGTGCCAGCAGTCCTCGGGGGCTGCAAGGCATTCAGTACTTC	CASSPRGLQGIQYF	many	TRBV27	TRBJ2-4	.
TGCAGCTCGGACATCTCTGGGGTCACAGATACGCAGTATTTT	CSSDISGVTDTQYF	.	TRBV29-1	TRBJ2-3	.
TGTGCCAGTACAGCGGGGTACGGGGTTAATAGCAATCAGCCCCAGCATTTT	CASTAGYGVNSNQPQHF	many	TRBV19	TRBJ1-5	.
TGTGCCAGCAGCTATTCTGGGGTTGTGAACACTGAAGCTTTCTTT	CASSYSGVVNTEAFF	few	TRBV28	TRBJ1-1	.
TGTGCCAGCAGTGACCGATGGGGAGCTGAAGCTTTCTTT	CASSDRWGAEAFF	many	TRBV6-1	TRBJ1-1	.
TGCGCCAGCAGCCGGGACAGCGCCAATCAGCCCCAGCATTTT	CASSRDSANQPQHF	many	TRBV10-1	TRBJ1-5	TRBD1
TGTGCCACCAGTGACCGGACAGTAACGAACACCGGGGAGCTGTTTTTT	CATSDRTVTNTGELFF	many	TRBV24-1	TRBJ2-2	.
TGTGCCAGCAGGCGGGACGGACAGGGGTTGTCACCCCTCCACTTT	CASRRDGQGLSPLHF	many	TRBV28	TRBJ1-6	TRBD1
TGTGCCAGCAGCCGAGACTGCCCTGAAGCTTTCTTT	CASSRDCPEAFF	many	TRBV12-3/TRBV12-4	TRBJ1-1	.
TGTGCCAGCAGTGAGGGAGGTGGTTATGAGTACTTC	CASSEGGGYEYF	many	TRBV6-1	TRBJ2-5	.
TGTGCCAGCAGTTTAACTACAGGGCTTAACGGTGGCTACACCTTC	CASSLTTGLNGGYTF	many	TRBV28	TRBJ1-2	.
TGCGCCAGCAGCCGATACCCGGGGACAGGGCCTTACGAGCAGTACTTC	CASSRYPGTGPYEQYF	.	TRBV5-1	TRBJ2-7	TRBD1
TGTGCCAGCAGCTTAACAGGGGCTCCTGGAAACACCATATATTTT	CASSLTGAPGNTIYF	many	TRBV11-2	TRBJ1-3	TRBD1
TGTGCCAGCAGTGATAGGACAGGGCGTGCTGGAAACACCATATATTTT	CASSDRTGRAGNTIYF	many	TRBV2	TRBJ1-3	TRBD1
TGTGCCAGCAGACTCCTGAGTTCCTACGAGCAGTACTTC	CASRLLSSYEQYF	many	TRBV2	TRBJ2-7	.
TGCAGTGCTAGAACCGGATCGGGAGGAGGATCACCCCTCCACTTT	CSARTGSGGGSPLHF	many	TRBV20-1	TRBJ1-6	.
TGTGCCAGCAGCGTAGGCCCCGGGGTCACTGAAGCTTTCTTT	CASSVGPGVTEAFF	many	TRBV9	TRBJ1-1	.
TGTGCCGGAGCGAACACTGAAGCTTTCTTT	CAGANTEAFF	.	TRBV6-5	TRBJ1-1	.
TGTGCCTGGGGGACAGGGCGGACCTACGAGCAGTACTTC	CAWGTGRTYEQYF	many	TRBV30	TRBJ2-7	TRBD1
TGTGCCAGCAGTAACCCGACAGAAACCTCCTACGAGCAGTACTTC	CASSNPTETSYEQYF	few	TRBV6-5	TRBJ2-7	.
TGTGCCAGCAGCAGAAGGGCGGGGGGCAGCACCGGGGAGCTGTTTTTT	CASSRRAGGSTGELFF	many	TRBV28	TRBJ2-2	TRBD2
TGTGCCAGCAGCTTCGAGGGGGCAGGCACTGAAGCTTTCTTT	CASSFEGAGTEAFF	many	TRBV7-2	TRBJ1-1	TRBD1
TGTGCCAGCAGCTTGAGTAGCGTACTAGAGACCCAGTACTTC	CASSLSSVLETQYF	.	TRBV7-2	TRBJ2-5	.
TGCGCCAGCAGCCAAGGGGTCAGTGGGCGGGGAGCGTCGAACACCGGGGAGCTGTTTTTT	CASSQGVSGRGASNTGELFF	.	TRBV4-1	TRBJ2-2	.
TGTGCCCACGCCGGAGGAGCCAAAAACATTCAGTACTTC	CAHAGGAKNIQYF	many	TRBV2	TRBJ2-4	.
TGTGCCAGCAGCTTGGGGGTGTTAGCCAAAAACATTCAGTACTTC	CASSLGVLAKNIQYF	.	TRBV7-2	TRBJ2-4	.
TGCGCCAGCAGCACGGACCGGGACAGAACCTACGAGCAGTACTTC	CASSTDRDRTYEQYF	.	TRBV5-1	TRBJ2-7	TRBD1
TGTGCCAGCAGTTTAGATGGGGATCCCACCTACGAGCAGTACTTC	CASSLDGDPTYEQYF	many	TRBV27	TRBJ2-7	.
TGTGCCAGCAGTGGGGGAGGGGGGACCCAGTACTTC	CASSGGGGTQYF	many	TRBV12-3/TRBV12-4	TRBJ2-5	.
TGTGCCAGCAGCCGGCCGACGGGGTCGATTCAGCCCCAGCATTTT	CASSRPTGSIQPQHF	many	TRBV28	TRBJ1-5	.
TGCAGTGCTAGGGTACAACACTACGAGCAGTACTTC	CSARVQHYEQYF	many	TRBV20-1	TRBJ2-7	.
TGTGCCAGCTCACTCGGGACGTACGAAGCTTTCTTT	CASSLGTYEAFF	few	TRBV18	TRBJ1-1	.
TGTGCCAGCAGCTTAAATTGGGGTCCCCACGAGCAGTACTTC	CASSLNWGPHEQYF	.	TRBV7-2	TRBJ2-7	.